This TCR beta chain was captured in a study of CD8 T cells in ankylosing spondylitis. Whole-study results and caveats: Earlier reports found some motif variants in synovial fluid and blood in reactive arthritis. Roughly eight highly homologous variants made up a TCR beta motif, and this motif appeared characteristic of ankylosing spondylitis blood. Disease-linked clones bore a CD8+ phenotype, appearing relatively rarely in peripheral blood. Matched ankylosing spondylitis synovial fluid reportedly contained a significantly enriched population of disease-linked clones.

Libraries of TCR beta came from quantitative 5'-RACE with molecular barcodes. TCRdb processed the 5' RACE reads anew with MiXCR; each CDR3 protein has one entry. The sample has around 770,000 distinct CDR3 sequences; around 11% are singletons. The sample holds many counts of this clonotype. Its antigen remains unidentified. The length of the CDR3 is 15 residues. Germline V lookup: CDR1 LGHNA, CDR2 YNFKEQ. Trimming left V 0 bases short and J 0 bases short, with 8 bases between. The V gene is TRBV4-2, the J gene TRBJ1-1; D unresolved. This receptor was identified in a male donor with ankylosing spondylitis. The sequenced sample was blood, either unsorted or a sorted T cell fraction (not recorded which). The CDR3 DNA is TGTGCCAGCAGCCAAGAGATAGCTATGAACACTGAAGCTTTCTTT. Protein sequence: CASSQEIAMNTEAFF.